A single T cell receptor (beta chain) is shown here with its context. The data are from a study of shared T cell receptors in the human thymus. Profiling relied on immunoSEQ multiplex PCR, and the TCRdb table lists in-frame clones only, not all of them. Altogether hundreds of thousands of clones are present, 88% being singletons, with the ten largest covering roughly 0.0097%. In addition, the sample was reused for a study of human thymus T cells. That work states: Those donating were healthy Finnish infants in corrective surgery for congenital heart defects. Thymus specimens were resections from corrective heart surgery. V and J gene usage appeared biased in thymic and blood repertoires. Related reports documented highly overlapping thymic repertoires among unrelated individuals.

The sequence came from a boy younger than two with a congenital heart defect. Sequencing was carried out using thymocytes.

The CDR3 DNA sequence: TGTGCCAGCAGCGCCCATCTACGGGATGATACGCAGTATTTT. This sequence encodes CASSAHLRDDTQYF. This chain links TRBV5-5 with TRBJ2-3; a weak D match, TRBD2 (5 bases). Trimming removed 4 bases from V and 6 bases from J, with 15 bases in between. The CDR3 runs 14 residues. Per the germline V gene, CDR1 is SGHKS and CDR2 is YYEKEE (reference sequence).